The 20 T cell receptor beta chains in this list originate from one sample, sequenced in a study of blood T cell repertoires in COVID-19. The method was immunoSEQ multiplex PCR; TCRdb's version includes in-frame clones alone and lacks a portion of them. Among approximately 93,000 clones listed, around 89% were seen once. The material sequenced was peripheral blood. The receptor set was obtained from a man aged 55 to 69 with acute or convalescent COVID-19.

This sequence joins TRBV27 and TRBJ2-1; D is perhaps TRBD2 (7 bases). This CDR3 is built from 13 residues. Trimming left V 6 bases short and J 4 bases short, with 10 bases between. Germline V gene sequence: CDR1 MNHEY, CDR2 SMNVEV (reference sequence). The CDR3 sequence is CASSGGRYNEQFF. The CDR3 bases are TGTGCCAGCAGCGGGGGGCGGTACAATGAGCAGTTCTTC.

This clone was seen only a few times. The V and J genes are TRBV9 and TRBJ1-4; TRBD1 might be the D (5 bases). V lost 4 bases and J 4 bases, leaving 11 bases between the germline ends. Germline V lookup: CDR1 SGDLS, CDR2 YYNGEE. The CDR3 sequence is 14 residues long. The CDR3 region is CASSRDSLNEKLFF. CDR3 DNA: TGTGCCAGCAGCCGAGACAGTCTTAATGAAAAACTGTTTTTT.

CDR3 bases: TGTGCCAGTCAGGGGAATAGCAATCAGCCCCAGCATTTT. This gives the protein CASQGNSNQPQHF. This chain links TRBV6-5 with TRBJ1-5; a weak D match, TRBD1 (6 bases). The V gene's germline CDR1 is MNHEY and CDR2 SVGAGI. V lost 9 bases to trimming and J lost 0 bases, with 9 bases between them. CDR3 length equals 13 residues.

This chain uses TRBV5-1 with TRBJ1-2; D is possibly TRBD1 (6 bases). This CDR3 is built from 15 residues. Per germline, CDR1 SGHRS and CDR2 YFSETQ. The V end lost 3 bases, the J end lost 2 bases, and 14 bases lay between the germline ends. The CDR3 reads CASSSSSTGNYGYTF. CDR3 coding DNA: TGCGCCAGCAGCTCGTCATCGACAGGAAACTATGGCTACACCTTC.

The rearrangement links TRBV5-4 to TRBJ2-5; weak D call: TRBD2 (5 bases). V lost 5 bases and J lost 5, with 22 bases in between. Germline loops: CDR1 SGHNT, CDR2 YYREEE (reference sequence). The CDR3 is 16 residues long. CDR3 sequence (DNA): TGTGCCAGCAGTCAACCCACGACGGGTGGGGAGGAGACCCAGTACTTC. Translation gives CASSQPTTGGEETQYF.

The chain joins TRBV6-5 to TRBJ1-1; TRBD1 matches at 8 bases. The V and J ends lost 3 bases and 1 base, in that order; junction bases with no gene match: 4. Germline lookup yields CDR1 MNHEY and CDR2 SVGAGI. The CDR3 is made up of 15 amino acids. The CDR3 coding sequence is TGTGCCAGCAGTTATCACACAGGGGGGAACACTGAAGCTTTCTTT. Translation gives CASSYHTGGNTEAFF.

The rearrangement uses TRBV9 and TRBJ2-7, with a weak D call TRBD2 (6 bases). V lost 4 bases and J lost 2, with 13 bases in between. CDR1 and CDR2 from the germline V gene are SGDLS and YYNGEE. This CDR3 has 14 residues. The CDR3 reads CASSPWGDAYEQYF. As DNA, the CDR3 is TGTGCCAGCAGCCCTTGGGGGGACGCCTACGAGCAGTACTTC. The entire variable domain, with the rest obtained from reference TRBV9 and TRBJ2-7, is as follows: DSGVTQTPKHLITATGQRVTLRCSPRSGDLSVYWYQQSLDQGLQFLIQYYNGEERAKGNILERFSAQQFPDLHSELNLSSLELGDSALYFCASSPWGDAYEQYFGPGTRLTVT.

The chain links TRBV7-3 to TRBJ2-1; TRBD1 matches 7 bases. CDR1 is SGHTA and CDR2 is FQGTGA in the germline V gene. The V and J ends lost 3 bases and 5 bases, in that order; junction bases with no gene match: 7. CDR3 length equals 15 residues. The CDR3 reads CASSFPGQKNNEQFF. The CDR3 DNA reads TGTGCCAGCAGCTTTCCGGGACAGAAAAACAATGAGCAGTTCTTC.

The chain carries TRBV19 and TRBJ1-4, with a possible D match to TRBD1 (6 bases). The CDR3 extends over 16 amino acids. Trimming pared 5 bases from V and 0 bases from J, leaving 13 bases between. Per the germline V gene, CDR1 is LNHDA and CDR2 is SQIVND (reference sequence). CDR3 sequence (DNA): TGTGCCAGTAGTCTGGGAACAGGGACAACTAATGAAAAACTGTTTTTT. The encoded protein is CASSLGTGTTNEKLFF.

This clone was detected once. CDR3 protein: CASTGAMNTEAFF. CDR3 nucleotides: TGCGCCAGCACGGGAGCCATGAACACTGAAGCTTTCTTT. The chain recombines TRBV10-1 with TRBJ1-1, with D unclear. Between the trimmed V and J ends, which lost 7 bases and 0 bases, there was a span of 9 bases. CDR3 length: 13 amino acids. Germline CDR1 and CDR2: WNHNN and SYGVQD (reference sequence).

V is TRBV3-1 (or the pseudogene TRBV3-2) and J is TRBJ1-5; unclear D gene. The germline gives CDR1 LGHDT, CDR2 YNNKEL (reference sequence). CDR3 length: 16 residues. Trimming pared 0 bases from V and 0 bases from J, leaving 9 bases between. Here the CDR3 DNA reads TGTGCCAGCAGCCAAGATTACGGTAATAGCAATCAGCCCCAGCATTTT. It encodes CASSQDYGNSNQPQHF.

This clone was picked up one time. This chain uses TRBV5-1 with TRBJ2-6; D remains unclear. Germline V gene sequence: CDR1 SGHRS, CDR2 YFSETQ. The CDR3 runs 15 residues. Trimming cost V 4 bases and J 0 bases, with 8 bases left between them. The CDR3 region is CASSPTTSGANVLTF. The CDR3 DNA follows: TGCGCCAGCAGCCCAACAACCTCTGGGGCCAACGTCCTGACTTTC. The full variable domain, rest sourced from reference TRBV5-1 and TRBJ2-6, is KAGVTQTPRYLIKTRGQQVTLSCSPISGHRSVSWYQQTPGQGLQFLFEYFSETQRNKGNFPGRFSGRQFSNSRSEMNVSTLELGDSALYLCASSPTTSGANVLTFGAGSRLTVL.

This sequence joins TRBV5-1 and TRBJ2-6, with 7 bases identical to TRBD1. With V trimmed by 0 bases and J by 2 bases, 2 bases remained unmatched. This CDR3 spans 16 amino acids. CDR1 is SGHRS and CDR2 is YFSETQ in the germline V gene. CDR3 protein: CASSLGTGAGANVLTF. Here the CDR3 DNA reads TGCGCCAGCAGCTTGGGAACAGGGGCTGGGGCCAACGTCCTGACTTTC.

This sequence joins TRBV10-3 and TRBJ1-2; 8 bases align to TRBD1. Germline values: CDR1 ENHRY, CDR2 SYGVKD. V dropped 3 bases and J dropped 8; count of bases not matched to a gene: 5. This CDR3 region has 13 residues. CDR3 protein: CAISDIQGEGYTF. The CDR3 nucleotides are TGTGCCATCAGTGACATACAGGGGGAAGGCTACACCTTC.

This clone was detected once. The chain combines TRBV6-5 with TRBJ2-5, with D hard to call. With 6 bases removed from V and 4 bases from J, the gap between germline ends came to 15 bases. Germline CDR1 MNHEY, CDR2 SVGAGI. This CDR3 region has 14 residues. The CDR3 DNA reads TGTGCCAGCAGCGCGGTAGCCGTGGGAGAGACCCAGTACTTC. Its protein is CASSAVAVGETQYF.

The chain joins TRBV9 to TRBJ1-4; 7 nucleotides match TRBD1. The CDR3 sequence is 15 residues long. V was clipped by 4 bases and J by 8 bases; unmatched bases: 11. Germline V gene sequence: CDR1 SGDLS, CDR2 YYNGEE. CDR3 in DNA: TGTGCCAGCAGCTCCCGACAGGGCGCGCGGGAAAAACTGTTTTTT. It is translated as CASSSRQGAREKLFF.

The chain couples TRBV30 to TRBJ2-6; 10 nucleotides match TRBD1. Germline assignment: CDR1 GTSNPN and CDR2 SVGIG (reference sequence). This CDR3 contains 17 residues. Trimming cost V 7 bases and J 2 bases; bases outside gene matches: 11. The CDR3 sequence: CASLRDRGFTGANVLTF. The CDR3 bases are TGTGCCTCCCTCCGGGACAGGGGATTCACTGGGGCCAACGTCCTGACTTTC. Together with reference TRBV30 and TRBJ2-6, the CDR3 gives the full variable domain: SQTIHQWPATLVQPVGSPLSLECTVEGTSNPNLYWYRQAAGRGLQLLFYSVGIGQISSEVPQNLSASRPQDRQFILSSKKLLLSDSGFYLCASLRDRGFTGANVLTFGAGSRLTVL.

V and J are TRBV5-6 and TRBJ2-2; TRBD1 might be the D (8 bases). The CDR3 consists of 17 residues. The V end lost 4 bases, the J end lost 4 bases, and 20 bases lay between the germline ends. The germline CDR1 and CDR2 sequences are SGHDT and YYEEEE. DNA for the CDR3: TGTGCCAGCAGCGATAATGACAGGGGAGGGTTCACCGGGGAGCTGTTTTTT. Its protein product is CASSDNDRGGFTGELFF.

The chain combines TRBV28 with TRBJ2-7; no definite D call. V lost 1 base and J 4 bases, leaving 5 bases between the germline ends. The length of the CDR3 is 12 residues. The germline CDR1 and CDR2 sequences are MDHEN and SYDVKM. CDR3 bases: TGTGCCAGCAGTTTATTTCGGTACGAGCAGTACTTC. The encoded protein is CASSLFRYEQYF.

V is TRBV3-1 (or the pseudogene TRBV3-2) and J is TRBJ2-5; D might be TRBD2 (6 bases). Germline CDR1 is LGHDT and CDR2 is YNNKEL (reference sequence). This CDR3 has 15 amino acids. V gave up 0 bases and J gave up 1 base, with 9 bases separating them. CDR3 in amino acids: CASSQEGRIQETQYF. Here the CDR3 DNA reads TGTGCCAGCAGCCAAGAAGGGAGGATCCAAGAGACCCAGTACTTC.